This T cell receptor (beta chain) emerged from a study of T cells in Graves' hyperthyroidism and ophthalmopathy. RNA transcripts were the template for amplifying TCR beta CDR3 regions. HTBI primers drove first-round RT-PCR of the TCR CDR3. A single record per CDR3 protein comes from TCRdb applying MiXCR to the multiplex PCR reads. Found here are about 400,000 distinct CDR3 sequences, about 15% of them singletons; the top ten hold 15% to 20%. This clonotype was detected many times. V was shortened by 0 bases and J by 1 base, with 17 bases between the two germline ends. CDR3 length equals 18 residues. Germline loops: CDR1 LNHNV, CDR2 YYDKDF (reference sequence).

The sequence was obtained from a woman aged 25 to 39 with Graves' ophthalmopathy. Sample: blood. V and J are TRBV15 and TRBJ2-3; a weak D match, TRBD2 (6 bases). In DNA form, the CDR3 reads TGTGCCACCAGCAGAGATGGGGACCAGGGAGGCGGCACAGATACGCAGTATTTT. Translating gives CATSRDGDQGGGTDTQYF.